These T cell receptor beta chains were read from a single sample in a study of T cell responses to AZD1222 COVID-19 vaccine. TCRdb's copy holds only in-frame clones and misses some; the assay was immunoSEQ multiplex PCR. The sample lists 130,000 to 150,000 clones, under 95% occurring once. The specimen comprised peripheral blood, sampled on day 0 of AZD1222 vaccination. These receptors were taken from an adult in good health. Each CDR3 is given with its conserved first and last residue. A D gene is named only where the DNA matches it firmly. Some rows have no size entry. The others give once, few or many, or a class for an expanded clone.

V gene	clone size	J gene	D gene	CDR3 DNA	CDR3 protein
TRBV18	NA	TRBJ2-2	NA	TGTGCCAGCTCACAGTCGCACGGGACAATTAACACCGGGGAGCTGTTTTTT	CASSQSHGTINTGELFF
TRBV2	NA	TRBJ2-7	TRBD1	TGTGCCAGCAGGGACAGGACAAGCTCCTACGAGCAGTACTTC	CASRDRTSSYEQYF
TRBV5-1	once	TRBJ2-7	NA	TGCGCCAGCAGCTTGGCCTACGAGCAGTACTTC	CASSLAYEQYF
TRBV19	NA	TRBJ1-5	NA	TGTGCCAGTACTGGGCAGGCAAATAGCAATCAGCCCCAGCATTTT	CASTGQANSNQPQHF
TRBV7-6	NA	TRBJ1-6	NA	TGTGCCAGCAGAGTTGGAACAGGGATGTCAGGGTCACCCCTCCACTTT	CASRVGTGMSGSPLHF
TRBV5-1	NA	TRBJ2-3	TRBD2	TGCGCCAGCAGCTTGTATCGGGGGGGCACAGATACGCAGTATTTT	CASSLYRGGTDTQYF
TRBV5-1	NA	TRBJ2-2	TRBD2	TGCGCCAGCAGCCGACCCCTAGCGGGGGGCTCGAACACCGGGGAGCTGTTTTTT	CASSRPLAGGSNTGELFF
TRBV18	NA	TRBJ1-5	TRBD1	TGTGCCAGCTCACTCTCCGGGACAGGGGGCGTCCAGCCCCAGCATTTT	CASSLSGTGGVQPQHF
TRBV3-1/TRBV3-2	once	TRBJ2-2	NA	TGTGCCAGCAGCCAACGGGGCCCGGCGGAGCTGTTTTTT	CASSQRGPAELFF
TRBV29-1	NA	TRBJ2-7	NA	TGCAGCGTTGGAAGCTCCTACGAGCAGTACTTC	CSVGSSYEQYF
TRBV7-2	NA	TRBJ2-7	NA	TGTGCCAGCACCCCGCTATCCTACGAGCAGTACTTC	CASTPLSYEQYF
TRBV2	NA	TRBJ1-1	NA	TGTGCCAGCAGTGTAGAAAGGGGACCCACGAACACTGAAGCTTTCTTT	CASSVERGPTNTEAFF
TRBV5-1	NA	TRBJ2-1	NA	TGCGCCAGCAGCTGGGGTATGACGTATGAGCAGTTCTTC	CASSWGMTYEQFF
TRBV19	NA	TRBJ1-1	NA	TGTGCCAGTAGTATAGCCGGGACTGAAGCTTTCTTT	CASSIAGTEAFF
TRBV5-1	NA	TRBJ2-1	NA	TGCGCCAGCAGCTTGGTTGGCCAGGGGGGGTATGAGCAGTTCTTC	CASSLVGQGGYEQFF
TRBV24-1	NA	TRBJ1-4	NA	TGTGCCACCAGTGATCCCCGGGCAGCAACTAATGAAAAACTGTTTTTT	CATSDPRAATNEKLFF
TRBV10-3	NA	TRBJ2-1	NA	TGTGCCATCAGTGAGGGGCGTCCGAATCGGGAGCAGTTCTTC	CAISEGRPNREQFF
TRBV5-4	NA	TRBJ1-2	NA	TGTGCCAGCAGCTTGGGGGTGGTCGATGGCTACACCTTC	CASSLGVVDGYTF
TRBV10-1	NA	TRBJ1-6	NA	TGCGCCAGCAGTGCACATTCGGACTATAATTCACCCCTCCACTTT	CASSAHSDYNSPLHF
TRBV30	NA	TRBJ1-5	NA	TGTGCCTGGAGTGGATACAGTAAAAATCAGCCCCAGCATTTT	CAWSGYSKNQPQHF
TRBV28	NA	TRBJ2-6	NA	TGTGCCACCACTCCCCCGGATGGGGCCGGGGCCAACGTCCTGACTTTC	CATTPPDGAGANVLTF
TRBV5-4	NA	TRBJ1-1	NA	TGTGCCAGCAGCTTGGAACAGCTGATGAACACTGAAGCTTTCTTT	CASSLEQLMNTEAFF
TRBV25-1	NA	TRBJ1-2	NA	TGTGCCAGCAGTGTGGACAGTTCTAACTATGGCTACACCTTC	CASSVDSSNYGYTF
TRBV7-9	NA	TRBJ2-3	NA	TGTGCCATTCCTAAGGGGGGGGCGGCAGATACGCAGTATTTT	CAIPKGGAADTQYF
TRBV4-2	once	TRBJ1-5	NA	TGTGCCAGCAGCCAAAAAAGCCGGACATTTAGCAATCAGCCCCAGCATTTT	CASSQKSRTFSNQPQHF
TRBV4-3	once	TRBJ1-5	TRBD1	TGCGCCAGCAGCGAGGGGACAGGGTGGAATCAGCCCCAGCATTTT	CASSEGTGWNQPQHF
TRBV3-1/TRBV3-2	NA	TRBJ2-7	TRBD1	TGTGCCAGCAGCCGGGACAGAAGCTCCTACGAGCAGTACTTC	CASSRDRSSYEQYF
TRBV29-1	NA	TRBJ1-2	NA	TGCAGCGTTGTTGAGGACGGCACGGGCTATGGCTACACCTTC	CSVVEDGTGYGYTF
TRBV30	NA	TRBJ1-6	TRBD1	TGTGCCTTTACCGGGACAGGGGTCGATTCACCCCTCCACTTT	CAFTGTGVDSPLHF
TRBV7-9	NA	TRBJ1-1	NA	TGTGCCAGCAGCTTCGAATGGGAGAACACTGAAGCTTTCTTT	CASSFEWENTEAFF
TRBV30	NA	TRBJ1-2	NA	TGTGCCTGGAGCCACCCGGGGCGTAACTATGGCTACACCTTC	CAWSHPGRNYGYTF
TRBV4-3	NA	TRBJ2-3	TRBD2	TGCGCCAGCAGCCAAGGCCTAGCGGGGGGCACAGATACGCAGTATTTT	CASSQGLAGGTDTQYF
TRBV5-5	NA	TRBJ2-2	NA	TGTGCCAGCACCCCGACGGGGCAGACGAACACCGGGGAGCTGTTTTTT	CASTPTGQTNTGELFF
TRBV7-9	NA	TRBJ2-7	NA	TGTGCCAGCAGCTTAGCGGGGGAGTACTACGAGCAGTACTTC	CASSLAGEYYEQYF
TRBV3-1/TRBV3-2	once	TRBJ2-1	NA	TGTGCCAGCAGCCAGGTCAGCAGTTCCTACAATGAGCAGTTCTTC	CASSQVSSSYNEQFF
TRBV10-2	NA	TRBJ1-6	TRBD1	TGCGCCAGCAGTGAGGACAGGGACTCACCCCTCCACTTT	CASSEDRDSPLHF
TRBV29-1	NA	TRBJ2-3	TRBD2	TGCAGCGTTGACGCGCCGGCGGGGGGCCCGGATACGCAGTATTTT	CSVDAPAGGPDTQYF
TRBV5-1	NA	TRBJ1-3	NA	TGCGCCAGCAGCTATAACAGGGTGTCTGGAAACACCATATATTTT	CASSYNRVSGNTIYF
TRBV5-3	NA	TRBJ1-1	NA	TGTGCCAGAAGCCCTCCGGACTCGGGTACTGAAGCTTTCTTT	CARSPPDSGTEAFF
TRBV27	NA	TRBJ1-2	TRBD1	TGTGCCAGCAGCTTTCGGACAGGGGGGAATGGGGGCTACACCTTC	CASSFRTGGNGGYTF
TRBV18	NA	TRBJ2-3	NA	TGTGCCAGCTCACCAGAGCGGACAGATACGCAGTATTTT	CASSPERTDTQYF
TRBV10-2	NA	TRBJ1-6	NA	TGCGCCACCTCCTACCTGGGTTATAATTCACCCCTCCACTTT	CATSYLGYNSPLHF
TRBV3-1/TRBV3-2	few	TRBJ1-3	NA	TGTGCCAGCAGCCGAACACTGACAGTTAGCTCTGGAAACACCATATATTTT	CASSRTLTVSSGNTIYF
TRBV12-5	NA	TRBJ1-3	NA	TGTGCTAGTGGTCCCACAAACTCTGGAAACACCATATATTTT	CASGPTNSGNTIYF
TRBV11-1	NA	TRBJ1-6	NA	TGTGCCAGCAGCTGGAAGCAGAATTCACCCCTCCACTTT	CASSWKQNSPLHF